Listed below are T cell receptor beta chains from one sample, sequenced in a study of T cell responses to AZD1222 COVID-19 vaccine. Method: immunoSEQ multiplex PCR; TCRdb's copy keeps in-frame clones and lacks some. Of about 150,000 clones in the sample, roughly 90% were seen once. The sample consisted of peripheral blood, taken on day 0 of AZD1222 vaccination. The receptors derive from an adult in good health. Both conserved end residues are part of each CDR3. D genes are given only for firm matches. Clone sizes are given selectively: once, few, many, or a class where the clone is expanded.

v_call	clone_size	j_call	d_call	cdr3_aa	cdr3_nt
TRBV10-3	few	TRBJ1-1	NA	CAISESTGNTEAFF	TGTGCCATCAGTGAGTCGACAGGGAACACTGAAGCTTTCTTT
TRBV19	once	TRBJ2-7	NA	CASSTLATYEQYF	TGTGCCAGTAGTACGTTAGCGACATACGAGCAGTACTTC
TRBV5-8	NA	TRBJ1-5	NA	CASSLGQYQPQHF	TGTGCCAGCAGCTTGGGACAGTACCAGCCCCAGCATTTT
TRBV21-1	NA	TRBJ1-3	NA	CASTPGQGIPFSGNTIYF	TGTGCCAGCACCCCGGGACAGGGGATCCCCTTCTCTGGAAACACCATATATTTT
TRBV7-9	NA	TRBJ1-2	NA	CASSLGSLANYGYTF	TGTGCCAGCAGCTTGGGCAGTCTAGCTAACTATGGCTACACCTTC
TRBV15	NA	TRBJ1-5	NA	CATSGGSRGNQPQHF	TGTGCCACCAGCGGAGGGAGTAGAGGCAATCAGCCCCAGCATTTT
TRBV28	NA	TRBJ2-7	NA	CASSQGQYEQYF	TGTGCCAGCAGCCAGGGACAATACGAGCAGTACTTC
TRBV11-2	NA	TRBJ2-1	NA	CASSPLRGDLNGQFF	TGTGCCAGCAGCCCCCTGAGGGGGGACTTAAACGGGCAGTTCTTC
TRBV5-1	NA	TRBJ2-2	NA	CASSLNLGSGELFF	TGCGCCAGCAGCTTAAACTTGGGGTCCGGGGAGCTGTTTTTT
TRBV18	NA	TRBJ1-4	TRBD1	CASSPAQGALGEKLFF	TGTGCCAGCTCACCTGCGCAGGGGGCGCTGGGCGAAAAACTGTTTTTT
TRBV6-5	NA	TRBJ1-2	NA	CASRTGNYGYTF	TGTGCCAGCAGAACAGGGAACTATGGCTACACCTTC
TRBV4-1	NA	TRBJ1-5	NA	CASSQLGGLGQPQHF	TGCGCCAGCAGCCAACTAGGGGGGTTGGGTCAGCCCCAGCATTTT
TRBV4-2	NA	TRBJ1-2	TRBD1	CASSQTNRGRNRGYTF	TGTGCCAGCAGCCAAACGAACAGGGGGCGCAATCGTGGCTACACCTTC
TRBV5-1	NA	TRBJ1-3	TRBD1	CASSLEGAFSGNTIYF	TGCGCCAGCAGCTTGGAGGGGGCATTCTCTGGAAACACCATATATTTT
TRBV9	few	TRBJ2-1	NA	CASSSTYRGNYNEQFF	TGTGCCAGCAGCTCGACCTATCGGGGGAATTACAATGAGCAGTTCTTC
TRBV3-1/TRBV3-2	NA	TRBJ1-1	NA	CASSQGVVAGTTEAFF	TGTGCCAGCAGCCAAGGCGTGGTGGCAGGGACCACTGAAGCTTTCTTT
TRBV5-1	NA	TRBJ2-7	NA	CASSLGGFEQYF	TGCGCCAGCAGCTTGGGGGGGTTCGAGCAGTACTTC
TRBV29-1	NA	TRBJ1-1	NA	CSVPTGINTEAFF	TGCAGCGTCCCAACAGGGATCAACACTGAAGCTTTCTTT
TRBV7-9	NA	TRBJ1-1	NA	CASSPRLMNTEAFF	TGTGCCAGCAGTCCCAGGTTGATGAACACTGAAGCTTTCTTT
TRBV23-1	NA	TRBJ1-5	NA	CASRIWGNNQPQHF	TGCGCCAGCAGGATTTGGGGGAACAATCAGCCCCAGCATTTT
TRBV12-3/TRBV12-4	NA	TRBJ1-2	NA	CASSSYYGYTF	TGTGCCAGCAGTTCCTACTATGGCTACACCTTC
TRBV9	NA	TRBJ2-3	TRBD1	CASSVGGTGSDTQYF	TGTGCCAGCAGCGTAGGAGGGACAGGGTCGGATACGCAGTATTTT
TRBV9	NA	TRBJ2-1	TRBD2	CASSAPQRGYNEQFF	TGTGCCAGCAGCGCCCCCCAGCGGGGATACAATGAGCAGTTCTTC
TRBV24-1	NA	TRBJ2-7	TRBD1	CATSDNRGSSSYEQYF	TGTGCCACCAGTGACAACAGGGGATCTAGCTCCTACGAGCAGTACTTC
TRBV7-9	NA	TRBJ1-2	TRBD1	CASSFAGQLYGYTF	TGTGCCAGCAGCTTTGCGGGACAGCTCTATGGCTACACCTTC
TRBV15	NA	TRBJ1-2	NA	CATSRAAGISEGYTF	TGTGCCACCAGCAGAGCCGCGGGGATCTCTGAAGGCTACACCTTC
TRBV6-1	NA	TRBJ1-1	NA	CASSEAWGSTEAFF	TGTGCCAGCAGTGAAGCTTGGGGTAGTACTGAAGCTTTCTTT
TRBV2	few	TRBJ2-2	TRBD2	CASSPTSGVTGELFF	TGTGCCAGCAGTCCGACTAGCGGGGTCACCGGGGAGCTGTTTTTT
TRBV28	once	TRBJ1-6	NA	CASGPIGQTNSPLHF	TGTGCCAGCGGCCCCATAGGACAGACTAATTCACCCCTCCACTTT
TRBV7-9	NA	TRBJ1-4	NA	CASSLEGGELFF	TGTGCCAGCAGCTTAGAGGGAGGCGAACTGTTTTTT
TRBV7-2	NA	TRBJ2-7	NA	CASSTHGAPYEQYF	TGTGCCAGCAGCACCCACGGGGCCCCCTACGAGCAGTACTTC
TRBV29-1	NA	TRBJ1-5	NA	CSVVLEGGNQPQHF	TGCAGCGTTGTGCTTGAGGGTGGCAATCAGCCCCAGCATTTT
TRBV27	NA	TRBJ1-4	TRBD1	CASSVTTGTGGLANEKLFF	TGTGCCAGCAGTGTAACAACTGGGACAGGGGGCTTAGCTAATGAAAAACTGTTTTTT
TRBV7-6	NA	TRBJ1-4	NA	CASSQAEKLFF	TGTGCCAGCAGCCAAGCTGAAAAACTGTTTTTT
TRBV3-1/TRBV3-2	once	TRBJ1-6	NA	CASSVVVTNSPLHF	TGTGCCAGCAGTGTGGTGGTGACTAATTCACCCCTCCACTTT
TRBV3-1/TRBV3-2	NA	TRBJ2-1	TRBD1	CASSRRQGGFNEQFF	TGTGCCAGCAGCCGCCGACAGGGGGGATTCAATGAGCAGTTCTTC
TRBV29-1	NA	TRBJ2-1	TRBD2	CSGKRGESNEQFF	TGCAGCGGAAAGCGGGGGGAATCAAATGAGCAGTTCTTC
TRBV6-2/TRBV6-3	NA	TRBJ1-1	NA	CASTPDGNTEAFF	TGTGCCAGCACCCCCGACGGGAACACTGAAGCTTTCTTT
TRBV2	few	TRBJ1-5	NA	CASSGGYSNQPQHF	TGTGCCAGCAGTGGCGGTTATAGCAATCAGCCCCAGCATTTT
TRBV10-3	NA	TRBJ1-2	NA	CAISDVYGYTF	TGTGCCATCAGTGATGTATACGGCTACACCTTC
TRBV5-4	NA	TRBJ1-2	NA	CASSLPAGEGVGYGYTF	TGTGCCAGCAGTTTGCCGGCAGGGGAGGGGGTTGGCTATGGCTACACCTTC
TRBV5-4	NA	TRBJ1-4	TRBD1	CASSRQGTRTEKLFF	TGTGCCAGCAGCCGACAGGGAACCCGTACTGAAAAACTGTTTTTT
TRBV7-3	NA	TRBJ1-1	NA	CASSFKGDDTEAFF	TGTGCCAGCAGCTTTAAAGGGGATGACACTGAAGCTTTCTTT
TRBV6-1	NA	TRBJ2-7	TRBD2	CASSEGTSGSYEQYF	TGTGCCAGCAGTGAAGGGACTAGCGGCTCCTACGAGCAGTACTTC
TRBV5-4	NA	TRBJ1-4	NA	CASSLQGPNEKLFF	TGTGCCAGCAGCTTGCAAGGGCCTAATGAAAAACTGTTTTTT
TRBV6-4	NA	TRBJ2-2	NA	CASSWAPNTGELFF	TGTGCCAGCAGTTGGGCCCCGAACACCGGGGAGCTGTTTTTT
TRBV4-1	NA	TRBJ2-1	NA	CASSPGSYNEQFF	TGCGCCAGCAGCCCCGGGAGCTACAATGAGCAGTTCTTC
TRBV5-1	once	TRBJ2-7	NA	CASSLDGLRQYF	TGCGCCAGCAGCTTGGACGGGCTGCGGCAGTACTTC
TRBV18	NA	TRBJ1-2	NA	CASGGTNYGYTF	TGTGCCAGCGGCGGGACTAACTATGGCTACACCTTC
TRBV29-1	NA	TRBJ2-3	TRBD2	CSVEGDSGTYTQYF	TGCAGCGTTGAGGGGGATAGCGGGACCTATACGCAGTATTTT